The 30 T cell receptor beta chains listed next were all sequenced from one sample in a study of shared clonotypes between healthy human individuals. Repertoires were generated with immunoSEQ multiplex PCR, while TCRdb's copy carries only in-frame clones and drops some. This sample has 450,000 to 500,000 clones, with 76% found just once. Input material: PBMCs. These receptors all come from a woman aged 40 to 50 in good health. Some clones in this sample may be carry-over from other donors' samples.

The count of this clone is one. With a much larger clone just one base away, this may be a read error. CDR3 region: CAGRTTSGSTDEQFF. The DNA for the CDR3 is TGTGCCGGCAGAACGACTAGCGGGAGTACGGATGAGCAGTTCTTC. This chain links TRBV25-1 with TRBJ2-1, with 12 bases lining up with TRBD2. Germline CDR1 is MGHDK and CDR2 is SYGVNS. This CDR3 contains 15 residues.

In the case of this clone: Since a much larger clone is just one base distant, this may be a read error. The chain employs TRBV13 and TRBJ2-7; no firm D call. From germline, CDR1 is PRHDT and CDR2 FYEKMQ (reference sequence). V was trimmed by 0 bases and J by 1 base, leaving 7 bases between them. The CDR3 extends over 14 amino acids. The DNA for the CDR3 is TGTGCCAGCAGCTTAGGGGACGGGTCCTACGAGCAGTACTTC. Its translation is CASSLGDGSYEQYF. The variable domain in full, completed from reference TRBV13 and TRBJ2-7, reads AAGVIQSPRHLIKEKRETATLKCYPIPRHDTVYWYQQGPGQDPQFLISFYEKMQSDKGSIPDRFSAQQFSDYHSELNMSSLELGDSALYFCASSLGDGSYEQYFGPGTRLTVT.

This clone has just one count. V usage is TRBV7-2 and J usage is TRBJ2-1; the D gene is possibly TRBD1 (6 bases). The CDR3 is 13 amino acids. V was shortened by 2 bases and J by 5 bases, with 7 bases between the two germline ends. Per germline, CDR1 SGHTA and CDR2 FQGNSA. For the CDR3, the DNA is TGTGCCAGCAGCTTAAACAGGGACAATGAGCAGTTCTTC. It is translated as CASSLNRDNEQFF.

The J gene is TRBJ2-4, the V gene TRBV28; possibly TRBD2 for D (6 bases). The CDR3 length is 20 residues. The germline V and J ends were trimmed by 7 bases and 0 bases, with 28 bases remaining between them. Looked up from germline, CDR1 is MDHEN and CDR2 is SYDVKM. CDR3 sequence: CASTPMGGSSYFLAKNIQYF. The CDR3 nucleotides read TGTGCCAGCACCCCAATGGGGGGAAGCTCTTATTTTCTAGCCAAAAACATTCAGTACTTC.

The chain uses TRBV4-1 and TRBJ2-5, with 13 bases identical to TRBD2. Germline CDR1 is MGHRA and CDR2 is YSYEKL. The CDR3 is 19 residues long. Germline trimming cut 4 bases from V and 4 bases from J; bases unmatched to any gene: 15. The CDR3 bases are TGCGCCAGCAGCCCAAGACAGGGAGGACTAGCGGGAGCGGGAGAGACCCAGTACTTC. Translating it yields CASSPRQGGLAGAGETQYF.

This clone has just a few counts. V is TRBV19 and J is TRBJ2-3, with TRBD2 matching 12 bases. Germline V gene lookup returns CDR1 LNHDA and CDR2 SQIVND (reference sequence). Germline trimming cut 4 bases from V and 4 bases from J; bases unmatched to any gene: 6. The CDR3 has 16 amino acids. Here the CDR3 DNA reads TGTGCCAGTAGTACCCTACTAGCGGGAGGTGCAGATACGCAGTATTTT. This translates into CASSTLLAGGADTQYF.

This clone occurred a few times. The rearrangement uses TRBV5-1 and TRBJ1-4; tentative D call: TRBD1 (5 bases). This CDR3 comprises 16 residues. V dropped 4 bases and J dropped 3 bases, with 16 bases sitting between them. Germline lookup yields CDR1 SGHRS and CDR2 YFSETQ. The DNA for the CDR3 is TGCGCCAGCAGCGGGGACTACTACTCACCTAATGAAAAACTGTTTTTT. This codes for CASSGDYYSPNEKLFF.

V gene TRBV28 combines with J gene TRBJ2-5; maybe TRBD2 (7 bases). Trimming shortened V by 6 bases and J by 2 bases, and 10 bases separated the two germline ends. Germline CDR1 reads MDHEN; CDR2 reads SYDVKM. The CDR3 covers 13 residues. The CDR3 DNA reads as TGTGCCAGCAGGAGGGGGGGTCAAGAGACCCAGTACTTC. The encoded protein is CASRRGGQETQYF.

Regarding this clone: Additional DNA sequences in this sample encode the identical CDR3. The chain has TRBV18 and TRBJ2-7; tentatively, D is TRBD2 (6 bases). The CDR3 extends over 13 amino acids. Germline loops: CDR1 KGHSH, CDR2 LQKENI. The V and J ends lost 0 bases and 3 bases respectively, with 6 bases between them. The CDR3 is CASSPPGSYEQYF. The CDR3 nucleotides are TGTGCCAGCTCACCACCCGGGAGCTACGAGCAGTACTTC.

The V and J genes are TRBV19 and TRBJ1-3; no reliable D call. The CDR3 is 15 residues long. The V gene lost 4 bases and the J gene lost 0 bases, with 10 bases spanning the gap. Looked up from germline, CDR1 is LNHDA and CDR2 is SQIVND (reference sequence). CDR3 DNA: TGTGCCAGTAGTAGAAGGCGAAGCTCTGGAAACACCATATATTTT. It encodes CASSRRRSSGNTIYF.

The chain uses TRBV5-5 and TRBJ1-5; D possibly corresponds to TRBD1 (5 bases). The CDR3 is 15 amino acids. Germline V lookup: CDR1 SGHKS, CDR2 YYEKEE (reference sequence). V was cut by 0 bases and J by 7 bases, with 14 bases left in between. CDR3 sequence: CASSLVRGPGQPQHF. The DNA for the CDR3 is TGTGCCAGCAGCTTGGTAAGGGGCCCGGGGCAGCCCCAGCATTTT.

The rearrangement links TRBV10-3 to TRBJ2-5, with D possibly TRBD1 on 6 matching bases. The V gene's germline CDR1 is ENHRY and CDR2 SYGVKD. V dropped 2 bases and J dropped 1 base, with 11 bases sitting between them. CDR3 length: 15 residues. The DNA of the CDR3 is TGTGCCATCAGTGAGCCCCACAGGGCCCAAGAGACCCAGTACTTC. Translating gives CAISEPHRAQETQYF.

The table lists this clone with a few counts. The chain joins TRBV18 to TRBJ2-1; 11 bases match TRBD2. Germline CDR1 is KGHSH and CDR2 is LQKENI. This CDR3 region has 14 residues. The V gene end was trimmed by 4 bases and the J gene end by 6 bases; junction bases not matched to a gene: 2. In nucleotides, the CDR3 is TGTGCCAGCTCACAACTAGCGGGAGTCAATGAGCAGTTCTTC. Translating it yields CASSQLAGVNEQFF.

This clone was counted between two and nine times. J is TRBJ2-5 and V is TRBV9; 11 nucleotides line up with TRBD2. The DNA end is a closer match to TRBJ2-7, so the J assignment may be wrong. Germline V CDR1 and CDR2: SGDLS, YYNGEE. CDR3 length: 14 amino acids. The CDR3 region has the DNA TGTGCCAGCAGCGCCGGGACTAGCGGCTACGAGCAGTACTTC. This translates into CASSAGTSGYEQYF.

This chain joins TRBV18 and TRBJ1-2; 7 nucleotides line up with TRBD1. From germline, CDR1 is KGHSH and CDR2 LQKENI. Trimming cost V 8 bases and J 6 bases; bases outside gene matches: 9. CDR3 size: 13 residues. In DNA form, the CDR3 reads TGTGCCAGCACCAAAGACAGGGCCGATGGCTACACCTTC. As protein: CASTKDRADGYTF.

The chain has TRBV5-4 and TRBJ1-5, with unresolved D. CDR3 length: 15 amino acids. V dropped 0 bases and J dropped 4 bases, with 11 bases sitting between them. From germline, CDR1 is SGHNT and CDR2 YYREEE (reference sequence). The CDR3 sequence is CASSLGQTLNQPQHF. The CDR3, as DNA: TGTGCCAGCAGCTTGGGTCAGACGCTGAATCAGCCCCAGCATTTT.

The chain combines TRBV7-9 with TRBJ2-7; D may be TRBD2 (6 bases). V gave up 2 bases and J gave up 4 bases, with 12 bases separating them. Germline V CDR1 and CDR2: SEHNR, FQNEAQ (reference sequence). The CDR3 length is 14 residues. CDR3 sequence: CASSLWQGLYEQYF. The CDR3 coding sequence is TGTGCCAGCAGCTTATGGCAGGGACTGTACGAGCAGTACTTC. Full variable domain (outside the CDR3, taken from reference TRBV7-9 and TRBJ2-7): DTGVSQNPRHKITKRGQNVTFRCDPISEHNRLYWYRQTLGQGPEFLTYFQNEAQLEKSRLLSDRFSAERPKGSFSTLEIQRTEQGDSAMYLCASSLWQGLYEQYFGPGTRLTVT.

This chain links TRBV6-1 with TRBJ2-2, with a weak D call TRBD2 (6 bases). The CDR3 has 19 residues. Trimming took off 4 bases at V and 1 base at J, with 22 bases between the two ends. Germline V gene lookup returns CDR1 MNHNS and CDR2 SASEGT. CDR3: CASSGDLQWTDKNTGELFF. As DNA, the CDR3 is TGTGCCAGCAGTGGGGACTTGCAATGGACGGATAAGAACACCGGGGAGCTGTTTTTT.

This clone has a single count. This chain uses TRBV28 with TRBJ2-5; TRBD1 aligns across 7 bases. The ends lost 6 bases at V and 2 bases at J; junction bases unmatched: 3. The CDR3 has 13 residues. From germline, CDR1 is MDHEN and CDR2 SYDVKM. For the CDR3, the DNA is TGTGCCAGCAGGAGGGGGCCTCAAGAGACCCAGTACTTC. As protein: CASRRGPQETQYF.

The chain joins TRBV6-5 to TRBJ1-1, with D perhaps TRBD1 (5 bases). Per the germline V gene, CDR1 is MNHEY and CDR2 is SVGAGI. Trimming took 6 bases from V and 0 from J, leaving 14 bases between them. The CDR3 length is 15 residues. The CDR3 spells CASSSRGGMNTEAFF. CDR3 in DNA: TGTGCCAGCAGCTCCCGGGGGGGGATGAACACTGAAGCTTTCTTT.

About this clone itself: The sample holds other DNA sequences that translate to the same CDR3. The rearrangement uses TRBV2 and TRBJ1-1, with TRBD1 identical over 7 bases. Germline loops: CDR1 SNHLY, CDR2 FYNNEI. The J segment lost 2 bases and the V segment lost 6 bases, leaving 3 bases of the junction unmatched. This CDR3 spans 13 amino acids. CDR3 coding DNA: TGTGCCAGCAGGGGACAGTTAAACACTGAAGCTTTCTTT. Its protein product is CASRGQLNTEAFF.

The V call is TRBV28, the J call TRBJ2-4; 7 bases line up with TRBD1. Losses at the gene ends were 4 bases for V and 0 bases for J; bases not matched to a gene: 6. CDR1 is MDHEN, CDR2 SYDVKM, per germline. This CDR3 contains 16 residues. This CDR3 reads CASSSLDRLAKNIQYF. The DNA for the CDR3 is TGTGCCAGCAGTTCGCTGGACAGGCTAGCCAAAAACATTCAGTACTTC. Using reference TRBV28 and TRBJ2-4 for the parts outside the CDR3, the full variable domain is DVKVTQSSRYLVKRTGEKVFLECVQDMDHENMFWYRQDPGLGLRLIYFSYDVKMKEKGDIPEGYSVSREKKERFSLILESASTNQTSMYLCASSSLDRLAKNIQYFGAGTRLSVL.

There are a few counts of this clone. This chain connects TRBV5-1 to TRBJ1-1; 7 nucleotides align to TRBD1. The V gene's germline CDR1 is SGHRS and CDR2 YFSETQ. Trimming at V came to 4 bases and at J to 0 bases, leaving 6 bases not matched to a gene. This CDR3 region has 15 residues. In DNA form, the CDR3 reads TGCGCCAGCAGCGGCCCGGGACAGATGAACACTGAAGCTTTCTTT. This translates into CASSGPGQMNTEAFF. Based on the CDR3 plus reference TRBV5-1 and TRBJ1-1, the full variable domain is KAGVTQTPRYLIKTRGQQVTLSCSPISGHRSVSWYQQTPGQGLQFLFEYFSETQRNKGNFPGRFSGRQFSNSRSEMNVSTLELGDSALYLCASSGPGQMNTEAFFGQGTRLTVV.

CDR3 DNA sequence: TGTGCCAGCAGCTCGACCTATGAGCAGTACTTC. Amino acid sequence: CASSSTYEQYF. This chain links TRBV5-6 with TRBJ2-5; D gene unclear. The CDR3 runs to 11 residues. From germline, CDR1 is SGHDT and CDR2 YYEEEE. Trimming shortened V by 3 bases and J by 11 bases, and 11 bases separated the two germline ends.

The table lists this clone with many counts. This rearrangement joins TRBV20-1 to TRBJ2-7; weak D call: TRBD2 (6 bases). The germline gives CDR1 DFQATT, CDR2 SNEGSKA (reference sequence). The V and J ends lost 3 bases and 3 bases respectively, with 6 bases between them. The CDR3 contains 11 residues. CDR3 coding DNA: TGCAGTGCTAGGGACTACTACGAGCAGTACTTC. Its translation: CSARDYYEQYF.

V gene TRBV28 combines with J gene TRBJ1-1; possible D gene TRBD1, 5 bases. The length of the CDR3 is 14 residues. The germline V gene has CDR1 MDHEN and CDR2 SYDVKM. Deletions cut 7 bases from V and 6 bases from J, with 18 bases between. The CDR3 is CASMVSGDLPEAFF. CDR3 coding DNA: TGTGCCAGCATGGTTAGCGGGGACTTGCCTGAAGCTTTCTTT.

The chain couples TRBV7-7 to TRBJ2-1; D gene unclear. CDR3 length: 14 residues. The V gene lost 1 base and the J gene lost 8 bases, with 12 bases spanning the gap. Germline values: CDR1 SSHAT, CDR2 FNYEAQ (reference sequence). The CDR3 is CASSLGLQSDEQFF. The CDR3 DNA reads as TGTGCCAGCAGCTTAGGGTTACAATCCGATGAGCAGTTCTTC.

The chain's CDR3 is CASSVSGQETQYF. The CDR3 DNA is TGTGCCAGCAGTGTGAGCGGCCAAGAGACCCAGTACTTC. The chain combines TRBV28 with TRBJ2-5; D may be TRBD2 (5 bases). The germline CDR1 and CDR2 sequences are MDHEN and SYDVKM. V gave up 5 bases and J gave up 1 base, with 8 bases separating them. The CDR3 totals 13 residues.

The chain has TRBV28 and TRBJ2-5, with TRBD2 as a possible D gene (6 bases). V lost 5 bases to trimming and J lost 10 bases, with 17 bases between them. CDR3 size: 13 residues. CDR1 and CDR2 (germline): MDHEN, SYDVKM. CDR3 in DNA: TGTGCCAGCAGTCTGGGGGGTCCCCCGGTCCAGTACTTC. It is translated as CASSLGGPPVQYF.

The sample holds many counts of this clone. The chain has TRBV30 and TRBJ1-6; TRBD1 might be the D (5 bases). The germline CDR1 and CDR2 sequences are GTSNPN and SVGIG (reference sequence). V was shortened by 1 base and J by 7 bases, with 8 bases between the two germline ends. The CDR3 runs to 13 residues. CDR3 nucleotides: TGTGCCTGGAGTGCAGGGCCGAATTCACCCCTCCACTTT. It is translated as CAWSAGPNSPLHF. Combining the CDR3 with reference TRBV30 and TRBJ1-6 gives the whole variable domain SQTIHQWPATLVQPVGSPLSLECTVEGTSNPNLYWYRQAAGRGLQLLFYSVGIGQISSEVPQNLSASRPQDRQFILSSKKLLLSDSGFYLCAWSAGPNSPLHFGNGTRLTVT.